This section outlines one T cell receptor beta chain sequence together with its context. The target antigen is unknown. The CDR3 is made up of 14 amino acids. Germline lookup yields CDR1 SGHNT and CDR2 YYREEE (reference sequence). V gave up 0 bases and J gave up 6 bases; unmatched junction bases: 2. Time point described: week 11, during vaccination. Vaccinated patients received 300 ug of mutant IDH1 20-mer peptide per dose, with topical imiquimod. Produced via immunoSEQ multiplex PCR; TCRdb's table is partial and in-frame only. The table shows about 130,000 clones, with around three quarters occurring only once. The sample comes from a study of a mutant IDH1 vaccine in newly diagnosed glioma.

The chain carries TRBV5-4 and TRBJ2-1; 8 bases match TRBD2. The input for sequencing was PBMCs, taken from a glioma patient whose treatment included an IDH1 peptide vaccine. The receptor was derived from a man aged 35-49 years with glioma. CDR3 region: CASSLGGLANEQFF. The CDR3 DNA reads as TGTGCCAGCAGCTTGGGTGGACTAGCCAATGAGCAGTTCTTC. Together with reference TRBV5-4 and TRBJ2-1, the CDR3 gives the full variable domain: ETGVTQSPTHLIKTRGQQVTLRCSSQSGHNTVSWYQQALGQGPQFIFQYYREEENGRGNFPPRFSGLQFPNYSSELNVNALELDDSALYLCASSLGGLANEQFFGPGTRLTVL.